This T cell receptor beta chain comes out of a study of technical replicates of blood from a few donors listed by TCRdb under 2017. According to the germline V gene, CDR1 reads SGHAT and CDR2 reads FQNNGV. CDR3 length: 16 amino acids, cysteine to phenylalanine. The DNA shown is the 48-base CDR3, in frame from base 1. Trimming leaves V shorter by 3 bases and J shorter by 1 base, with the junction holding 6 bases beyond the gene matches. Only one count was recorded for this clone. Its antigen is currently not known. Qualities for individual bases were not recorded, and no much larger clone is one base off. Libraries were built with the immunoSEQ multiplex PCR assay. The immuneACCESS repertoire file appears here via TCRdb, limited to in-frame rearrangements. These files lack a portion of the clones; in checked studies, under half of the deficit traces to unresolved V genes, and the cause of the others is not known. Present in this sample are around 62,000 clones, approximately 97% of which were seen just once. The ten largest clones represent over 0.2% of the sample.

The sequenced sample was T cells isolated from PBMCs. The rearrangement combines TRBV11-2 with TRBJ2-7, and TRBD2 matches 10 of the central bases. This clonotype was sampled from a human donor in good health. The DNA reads TGTGCCAGCAGCTTCGATACTAGCGGGATGTCCTACGAGCAGTACTTC. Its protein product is CASSFDTSGMSYEQYF.